This passage covers 23 T cell receptor beta chains from one sample sequenced in a study of T-cell reconstitution after alpha-beta-depleted transplantation in children (TCRdb year 2016). To prepare the library, PCR was applied. The instrument was an Illumina HiSeq 2500. TCR library preparation used molecular barcoding, with unique molecular identifiers applied to normalize quantification of the TCRbeta repertoire. TCRdb handled the public reads itself, with Q25 trimming in fastp and clone calling in MiXCR, and kept productive beta chains. Each CDR3 protein appears once, grouped with its most common genes and DNA. The sample table records about 72,000 distinct CDR3 sequences; 6% to 8% of these occur just once. The ten largest account for around 2.5% of the sample. Specimen: PBMCs from the stem cell graft donor, collected from the stem cell graft. These receptors came from a human donor who donated a stem cell graft to a child with acute lymphoblastic leukemia.

This clonotype was seen repeatedly, ten times or more. V and J are TRBV7-2 and TRBJ2-7, with 14 bases that match TRBD2. V trimming: 5 bases; J trimming: 2 bases; junction bases outside the gene matches: 5. Germline CDR1 and CDR2: SGHTA and FQGNSA. The CDR3 has 16 residues. The CDR3 nucleotides are TGTGCCAGCAGCCCCCGACTAGCGGGGGGGCCCTACGAGCAGTACTTC. It specifies CASSPRLAGGPYEQYF. The whole variable domain, filled in from reference TRBV7-2 and TRBJ2-7, reads GAGVSQSPSNKVTEKGKDVELRCDPISGHTALYWYRQSLGQGLEFLIYFQGNSAPDKSGLPSDRFSAERTGGSVSTLTIQRTQQEDSAVYLCASSPRLAGGPYEQYFGPGTRLTVT.

This clonotype has at least ten counts. The V gene is TRBV28, the J gene TRBJ1-5; D might be TRBD1 (5 bases). This CDR3 spans 14 amino acids. Germline values: CDR1 MDHEN, CDR2 SYDVKM. The germline V and J ends were trimmed by 7 bases and 6 bases, with 16 bases remaining between them. The CDR3 DNA reads as TGTGCCAGCAACCCTTCAGGGAGTCCTCAGCCCCAGCATTTT. Protein: CASNPSGSPQPQHF.

This chain joins TRBV14 and TRBJ1-2; TRBD1 might be the D (5 bases). Germline CDR1 reads SGHDN; CDR2 reads FVKESK. The CDR3 runs 12 residues. The V and J ends lost 10 bases and 10 bases respectively, with 19 bases between them. CDR3 amino acids: CAKSQGWDHYTF. CDR3 in DNA: TGTGCCAAGAGCCAAGGTTGGGACCACTACACCTTC. Full variable domain (remainder filled in from reference TRBV14 and TRBJ1-2): EAGVTQFPSHSVIEKGQTVTLRCDPISGHDNLYWYRRVMGKEIKFLLHFVKESKQDESGMPNNRFLAERTGGTYSTLKVQPAELEDSGVYFCAKSQGWDHYTFGSGTRLTVV.

This clonotype has a count of ten or more. The rearrangement uses TRBV7-7 and TRBJ2-2; tentative D call: TRBD2 (5 bases). Germline V CDR1 and CDR2: SSHAT, FNYEAQ (reference sequence). The CDR3 consists of 13 residues. V lost 9 bases and J lost 1, with 9 bases in between. CDR3 region: CARSGLNTGELFF. The CDR3 DNA is TGTGCCAGATCTGGACTGAACACCGGGGAGCTGTTTTTT.

The sample holds many counts of this clonotype. This chain's CDR3 is CASSLVFGAGYTF. CDR3 nucleotides: TGCGCCAGCAGCTTGGTTTTTGGGGCTGGCTACACCTTC. This rearrangement joins TRBV5-1 to TRBJ1-2, with a weak D call TRBD1 (5 bases). There are 13 residues in the CDR3. CDR1 and CDR2 (germline): SGHRS, YFSETQ. Trimming shortened V by 0 bases and J by 7 bases, and 10 bases separated the two germline ends. Complete variable domain (other parts from reference TRBV5-1 and TRBJ1-2): KAGVTQTPRYLIKTRGQQVTLSCSPISGHRSVSWYQQTPGQGLQFLFEYFSETQRNKGNFPGRFSGRQFSNSRSEMNVSTLELGDSALYLCASSLVFGAGYTFGSGTRLTVV.

This clonotype was found many times. The CDR3 protein is CATSGGRTGLGANVLTF. For the CDR3, the DNA is TGTGCCACCAGCGGGGGTCGTACCGGCCTCGGGGCCAACGTCCTGACTTTC. This sequence joins TRBV15 and TRBJ2-6; perhaps D is TRBD1 or TRBD2 (5 bases each). The V gene lost 5 bases and the J gene lost 4 bases, with 18 bases spanning the gap. Germline V CDR1 and CDR2: LNHNV, YYDKDF (reference sequence). CDR3 size: 17 residues.

Ten or more counts support this clonotype. This sequence joins TRBV12-3 or TRBV12-4 and TRBJ2-7; D not certain. The CDR3 is 12 residues long. V shed 3 bases and J shed 3 bases, with 6 bases lying between them. The CDR3 region is CASSLGFYEQYF. The CDR3 region has the DNA TGTGCCAGCAGTTTGGGCTTCTACGAGCAGTACTTC.

This clonotype was seen more than once but under ten times. The genes are TRBV28 and TRBJ2-7; D gene unclear. Germline CDR1 reads MDHEN; CDR2 reads SYDVKM. Between the trimmed V and J ends, which lost 5 bases and 3 bases, there was a span of 8 bases. The CDR3 runs to 12 residues. The CDR3 DNA sequence: TGTGCCAGCAGTATCAGCCGCTACGAGCAGTACTTC. Amino acids: CASSISRYEQYF. The full variable domain, in which reference TRBV28 and TRBJ2-7 provide the parts outside the CDR3, is DVKVTQSSRYLVKRTGEKVFLECVQDMDHENMFWYRQDPGLGLRLIYFSYDVKMKEKGDIPEGYSVSREKKERFSLILESASTNQTSMYLCASSISRYEQYFGPGTRLTVT.

As for this clonotype: One junction end does not reproduce the germline sequence, and a read error may be involved. The chain joins TRBV13 to TRBJ2-6, with D perhaps matching TRBD1 or TRBD2 (5 bases each). Germline assignment: CDR1 PRHDT and CDR2 FYEKMQ (reference sequence). The CDR3 is made up of 11 amino acids. CDR3: CASAGGNVLTF. The DNA for the CDR3 is TGTGCCAGCGCTGGGGGCAACGTCCTGACTTTC.

This clonotype was counted ten times or more. This CDR3 reads CSAGSGRENQPQHF. CDR3 DNA sequence: TGCAGTGCTGGGTCGGGCAGGGAGAATCAGCCCCAGCATTTT. The V and J genes are TRBV20-1 and TRBJ1-5, with D tentatively TRBD1 (5 bases). Germline V gene sequence: CDR1 DFQATT, CDR2 SNEGSKA (reference sequence). The CDR3 totals 14 residues. Trimming cost V 5 bases and J 4 bases, with 15 bases left between them.

This clonotype was recorded a few times. The chain combines TRBV6-5 with TRBJ2-7; 8 nucleotides agree with TRBD1. The CDR3 consists of 19 residues. V dropped 6 bases and J dropped 0; count of bases not matched to a gene: 19. The germline gives CDR1 MNHEY, CDR2 SVGAGI. In DNA, the CDR3 is TGTGCCAGCAGCCGACAGGGGCCTAGCATTTCAAGTAGCTCCTACGAGCAGTACTTC. Its protein product is CASSRQGPSISSSSYEQYF.

In this sample, this clonotype turned up many times. This rearrangement joins TRBV5-1 to TRBJ1-1; D unclear. The CDR3 extends over 13 amino acids. CDR1 is SGHRS, CDR2 YFSETQ, per germline. V gave up 3 bases and J gave up 0 bases, with 6 bases separating them. The CDR3 DNA is TGCGCCAGCAGCTCTCAGGTGAACACTGAAGCTTTCTTT. Its translation: CASSSQVNTEAFF.

This clonotype has at least ten counts. This chain uses TRBV27 with TRBJ2-7; D gene ambiguous. This CDR3 comprises 13 residues. Trimming stripped 3 bases from V and 0 bases from J, with 6 bases between. The germline V gene encodes CDR1 MNHEY and CDR2 SMNVEV (reference sequence). This chain's CDR3 is CASSFSSSYEQYF. The DNA for the CDR3 is TGTGCCAGCAGTTTTTCCAGCTCCTACGAGCAGTACTTC.

Many counts were recorded for this clonotype. The chain employs TRBV20-1 and TRBJ1-5, with 7 bases matching TRBD1. Germline V gene data show CDR1 as DFQATT and CDR2 as SNEGSKA (reference sequence). The length of the CDR3 is 16 residues. V shed 0 bases, J shed 3 bases, and the junction held 8 bases outside the gene matches. The CDR3 loop is CSARDEGTAPNQPQHF. The CDR3 nucleotides are TGCAGTGCTAGAGATGAAGGGACAGCACCCAATCAGCCCCAGCATTTT.

V is TRBV29-1 and J is TRBJ1-2; maybe TRBD1 (6 bases). The ends were cut back, 2 bases at V and 5 bases at J, with 15 bases in the middle. The length of the CDR3 is 14 residues. Germline V gives CDR1 SQVTM, CDR2 ANQGSEA. CDR3 sequence: CSVERGNRTYGYTF. Written as DNA, the CDR3 is TGCAGCGTTGAAAGGGGGAACAGAACATATGGCTACACCTTC.

The V call is TRBV20-1, the J call TRBJ2-1; TRBD1 agrees at 10 bases. The germline V gene has CDR1 DFQATT and CDR2 SNEGSKA (reference sequence). This CDR3 spans 16 amino acids. CDR3 DNA: TGCTGCGCTGGTGGGGACAGGGGTATGGATTTCAATGAGCAGTTCTTC. Translated: CCAGGDRGMDFNEQFF.

This clonotype was recorded many times. This chain joins TRBV5-1 and TRBJ1-4; D is unresolved. Germline loops: CDR1 SGHRS, CDR2 YFSETQ. The CDR3 length is 14 residues. The V and J ends lost 0 bases and 7 bases respectively, with 10 bases between them. The CDR3 here is CASSLGDGSEKLFF. The CDR3 bases are TGCGCCAGCAGCTTGGGAGACGGAAGTGAAAAACTGTTTTTT.

This clonotype occurred a few times. This chain joins TRBV6-1 and TRBJ1-4; 7 nucleotides match TRBD1. The CDR3 is 15 residues long. Germline V gives CDR1 MNHNS, CDR2 SASEGT. The junction had 8 bases not matched to a gene; V was cut back by 5 bases and J by 5 bases. The CDR3 protein is CASSQTGRENEKLFF. DNA for the CDR3: TGTGCCAGCAGTCAGACAGGGAGAGAAAATGAAAAACTGTTTTTT.

This clonotype was detected many times. V gene TRBV7-2 combines with J gene TRBJ1-1; TRBD1 aligns across 10 bases. This CDR3 is built from 15 residues. Germline values: CDR1 SGHTA, CDR2 FQGNSA. Losses at the gene ends were 5 bases for V and 1 base for J; bases not matched to a gene: 4. The CDR3 is CASSKRQGANTEAFF. For the CDR3, the DNA is TGTGCCAGCAGCAAAAGACAGGGGGCGAACACTGAAGCTTTCTTT.

The table lists this clonotype with a few counts. The chain has TRBV5-1 and TRBJ1-1; TRBD1 is a possible D gene (5 bases). This CDR3 contains 16 residues. Between the trimmed V and J ends, which lost 4 bases and 2 bases, there was a span of 18 bases. In germline, CDR1 is SGHRS, CDR2 YFSETQ. CDR3 bases: TGCGCCAGCAGCGCGGAGACAGCCCTATCCAACACTGAAGCTTTCTTT. Translation: CASSAETALSNTEAFF.

Points on this clonotype: A much bigger clone sits one base away, suggesting this may be a read error. The genes are TRBV20-1 and TRBJ2-7; tentatively, D is TRBD1 or TRBD2 (5 bases each). CDR3 length: 16 amino acids. The germline V gene has CDR1 DFQATT and CDR2 SNEGSKA (reference sequence). In DNA form, the CDR3 reads TGCTGTGCTAGAGATTTGCAGAGGGGCGAAACCTACGAGCAGTACTTC. This sequence encodes CCARDLQRGETYEQYF.

Ten or more counts support this clonotype. The chain joins TRBV2 to TRBJ1-4; tentatively, D is TRBD1 (6 bases). CDR3 length: 14 amino acids. V lost 8 bases and J lost 3, with 13 bases in between. The germline gives CDR1 SNHLY, CDR2 FYNNEI. The CDR3 sequence is CASALGQSNEKLFF. CDR3 DNA: TGTGCCAGCGCTCTCGGACAGTCTAATGAAAAACTGTTTTTT.

This clonotype was found many times. The rearrangement uses TRBV7-9 and TRBJ1-6; 8 positions agree with TRBD1. V lost 8 bases to trimming and J lost 5 bases; unmatched junction nucleotides: 5. CDR1 is SEHNR, CDR2 FQNEAQ, per germline (reference sequence). The CDR3 loop spans 14 amino acids. CDR3 region: CASSGQGNNSPLHF. The CDR3 nucleotides read TGTGCCAGCTCTGGACAGGGTAATAATTCACCCCTCCACTTT.